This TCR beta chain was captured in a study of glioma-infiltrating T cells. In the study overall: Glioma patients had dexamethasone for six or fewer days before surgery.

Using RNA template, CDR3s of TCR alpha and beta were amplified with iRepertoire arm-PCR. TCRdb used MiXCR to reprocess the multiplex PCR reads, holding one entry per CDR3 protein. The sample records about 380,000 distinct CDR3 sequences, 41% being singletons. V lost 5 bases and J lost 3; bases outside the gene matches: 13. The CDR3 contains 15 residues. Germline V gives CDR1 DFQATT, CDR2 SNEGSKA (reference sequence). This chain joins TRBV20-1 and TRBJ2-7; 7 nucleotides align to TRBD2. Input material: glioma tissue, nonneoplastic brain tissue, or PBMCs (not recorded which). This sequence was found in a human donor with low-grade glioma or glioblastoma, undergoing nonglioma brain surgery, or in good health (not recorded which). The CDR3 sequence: CSAYGMRGGDYEQYF. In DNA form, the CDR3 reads TGCAGTGCTTATGGGATGCGGGGAGGGGACTACGAGCAGTACTTC.